This record looks at one TCR beta chain sequence and its context. Every donor was a healthy person donating bone marrow. This record comes from a study of cytomegalovirus exposure and HLA in healthy donors. About the study: There were several hundred genotyped donors. Of these, roughly 80% fell in the genetic ancestry cluster associated with self-reported Caucasian donors.

The PCR employed 60 Vbeta primers together with 13 Jbeta primers. Profiled with immunoSEQ multiplex PCR; TCRdb holds only in-frame clones, not every one. Among more than 95,000 clones listed, 76% were seen once. The receptor comes from a man aged 45 to 65 in good health and CMV-seronegative. Sequenced: PBMCs.

CDR3 in DNA: TGTGCCAGCGCCGGGGAATCAGATACGCAGTATTTT. It translates to CASAGESDTQYF. The J gene is TRBJ2-3, the V gene TRBV5-4, with D maybe TRBD2 (5 bases). Per the germline V gene, CDR1 is SGHNT and CDR2 is YYREEE (reference sequence). The CDR3 contains 12 residues. Trimming pared 7 bases from V and 4 bases from J, leaving 10 bases between.